This T cell receptor (beta chain) was identified during a study of Tregs in tolerant kidney transplant recipients. Broader study findings: Nucleotide sequences could not be compared across some patients' samples due to primer changes. No direct test of biological reproducibility was done here. Activated donor B cell expansion appeared to reveal the most relevant donor-specific TCRbeta repertoire.

CDR3 length: 15 amino acids. The germline gives CDR1 SGHRS, CDR2 YFSETQ. V dropped 4 bases and J dropped 1 base, with 12 bases sitting between them. The nonmyeloablative bone marrow transplants came from related graft donors, with transient mixed chimerism. Unstimulated Tregs (CD4+CD25+CD127-) and CD4+CD25- non-Tregs were sorted from PBMCs. Some clones are missing from TCRdb's copy, which holds only in-frame ones; the method was immunoSEQ multiplex PCR. The sample lists 84,000 or so clones, 93% occurring once. To note about this clone: Its specificity is not known.

The chain joins TRBV5-1 to TRBJ1-3; D perhaps matches TRBD1 (5 bases). The specimen was CD4+ T cells from blood (PBMCs), collected 12 months after the transplant. The sequence was collected from a human patient who received a combined kidney and bone marrow transplant. Some T cells may possibly be graft donor cells. Here the CDR3 reads CASSPRTGSGNTIYF. CDR3 coding DNA: TGCGCCAGCAGCCCCCGAACAGGTTCTGGAAACACCATATATTTT.